This record looks at one T cell receptor (beta chain) sequence and its context. These data are taken from a study of cytomegalovirus exposure and HLA in healthy donors. With 0 bases removed from V and 8 bases from J, the gap between germline ends came to 12 bases. The CDR3 runs to 14 residues. Looked up from germline, CDR1 is SGHKS and CDR2 is YYEKEE (reference sequence). Amplification used 60 Vbeta primers and 13 Jbeta primers. The method was immunoSEQ multiplex PCR; TCRdb's version includes in-frame clones alone and lacks a portion of them. The sample lists about 130,000 clones, roughly 82% seen once, with approximately 13% in the top ten.

J is TRBJ1-3 and V is TRBV5-5; D is undetermined. Sequencing was performed on PBMCs. This clonotype was sampled from a woman in her sixties or seventies in good health and CMV-seropositive. CDR3 residues: CASSLVGQRDTIYF. In DNA form, the CDR3 reads TGTGCCAGCAGCTTGGTTGGGCAGAGAGACACCATATATTTT. Looking up the rest from reference TRBV5-5 and TRBJ1-3 gives the full variable domain: DAGVTQSPTHLIKTRGQQVTLRCSPISGHKSVSWYQQVLGQGPQFIFQYYEKEERGRGNFPDRFSARQFPNYSSELNVNALLLGDSALYLCASSLVGQRDTIYFGEGSWLTVV.